Following are 8 T cell receptor beta chains from one sample sequenced in a study of CD8 T cells in ankylosing spondylitis. Points from the study as a whole: Seemingly distinctive of ankylosing spondylitis blood was a TCR beta motif formed by eight highly homologous variants.

Their specific antigens are unknown. TCRdb called the 5' RACE reads again in MiXCR, with one record for every CDR3 protein. Seen here are a few hundred thousand distinct CDR3 sequences, around 24% observed once, and the top ten hold about 16%. The sequenced sample consisted of blood, either unsorted or a sorted T cell fraction (not recorded which). These receptors came from a male donor with ankylosing spondylitis.

As DNA, the CDR3 is TGCGCCAGCAGCTTGTCTCCAAGGCCAGGGGTCGAGCAGTACTTC. Its translation: CASSLSPRPGVEQYF. V gene TRBV5-1 combines with J gene TRBJ2-7; perhaps TRBD1 as D (6 bases). There are 15 residues in the CDR3. CDR1 SGHRS and CDR2 YFSETQ come from the germline V gene. The V end lost 1 base, the J end lost 6 bases, and 17 bases lay between the germline ends.

This clonotype has only a few counts. This sequence joins TRBV6-5 and TRBJ2-2; the D gene is possibly TRBD1 (5 bases). V lost 2 bases to trimming and J lost 1 base, with 8 bases between them. This CDR3 contains 15 residues. Germline V gives CDR1 MNHEY, CDR2 SVGAGI. CDR3 DNA: TGTGCCAGCAGTTACCAGACAGTGAACACCGGGGAGCTGTTTTTT. Encoded protein: CASSYQTVNTGELFF.

The V call is TRBV7-9, the J call TRBJ2-7, with a tentative D call TRBD1 (6 bases). The germline V gene has CDR1 SEHNR and CDR2 FQNEAQ (reference sequence). V shed 5 bases and J shed 3 bases, with 14 bases lying between them. The CDR3 is 14 residues long. The CDR3 protein is CASSAGTYSYEQYF. CDR3 nucleotides: TGTGCCAGCAGCGCCGGGACATACAGCTACGAGCAGTACTTC.

The V and J genes are TRBV5-1 and TRBJ2-7, with a possible D match to TRBD1 (5 bases). The V end lost 4 bases, the J end lost 2 bases, and 13 bases lay between the germline ends. This CDR3 has 14 amino acids. Germline V lookup: CDR1 SGHRS, CDR2 YFSETQ. CDR3 sequence: CASSLTTEPYEQYF. CDR3 sequence (DNA): TGCGCCAGCAGCCTAACGACAGAGCCCTACGAGCAGTACTTC. The full variable domain, in which reference TRBV5-1 and TRBJ2-7 provide the parts outside the CDR3, is KAGVTQTPRYLIKTRGQQVTLSCSPISGHRSVSWYQQTPGQGLQFLFEYFSETQRNKGNFPGRFSGRQFSNSRSEMNVSTLELGDSALYLCASSLTTEPYEQYFGPGTRLTVT.

In its sample, this clonotype was seen a few times. J is TRBJ2-5 and V is TRBV5-1; 10 bases fit TRBD2. The CDR3 is 15 residues long. V dropped 4 bases and J dropped 5; count of bases not matched to a gene: 8. The V gene's germline CDR1 is SGHRS and CDR2 YFSETQ. CDR3 coding DNA: TGCGCCAGCAGCCCTAGCGGGAGAGCGATTGAGACCCAGTACTTC. The encoded protein is CASSPSGRAIETQYF.

This clonotype was detected a few times. CDR3: CASSPSWETEAFF. In DNA form, the CDR3 reads TGTGCCAGCTCACCATCCTGGGAGACTGAAGCTTTCTTT. This chain joins TRBV18 and TRBJ1-1; no definite D call. The germline CDR1 and CDR2 sequences are KGHSH and LQKENI. The V end was cut by 2 bases, the J end by 5 bases, with 9 bases between. This CDR3 has 13 residues.

The V gene is TRBV4-1, the J gene TRBJ2-7; maybe TRBD2 (6 bases). Germline values: CDR1 MGHRA, CDR2 YSYEKL. The CDR3 has 11 residues. V dropped 3 bases and J dropped 6 bases, with 6 bases sitting between them. The CDR3 coding sequence is TGCGCCAGCAGCCAGCGGGGCGAGCAGTACTTC. Protein sequence: CASSQRGEQYF.

The rearrangement links TRBV20-1 to TRBJ2-3; 13 bases align to TRBD2. This CDR3 comprises 17 residues. Germline-derived CDR1 and CDR2 are DFQATT and SNEGSKA (reference sequence). V lost 3 bases and J lost 2; bases outside the gene matches: 8. CDR3 in DNA: TGCAGTGCTAGCAGCCAGGGACTAGCGGGAACCACAGATACGCAGTATTTT. Its translation is CSASSQGLAGTTDTQYF.